The rows below give T cell receptor beta chains drawn from one sample of a study of cytomegalovirus exposure and HLA in healthy donors. Generated by immunoSEQ multiplex PCR, the TCRdb table keeps only in-frame clones and is missing some. The sample carries 200,000 or so clones, over 75% recorded once. Input material: PBMCs. These receptors were obtained from a boy aged 2 to 10 in good health and CMV-seronegative. CDR3s include the opening cysteine and the closing phenylalanine or tryptophan. D genes are given only for firm matches. Only part of the rows carry a size: once, few, many, or a class if the clone is expanded.

CDR3 DNA	CDR3 protein	D gene	J gene	V gene	clone size
TGTGCCAGCAGCACACAGGGGGCTTACGAGCAGTACTTC	CASSTQGAYEQYF	TRBD1	TRBJ2-7	TRBV7-9	NA
TGTGCCAGCAGCTCTCGGGGACAGAAGGACACAGATACGCAGTATTTT	CASSSRGQKDTDTQYF	TRBD1	TRBJ2-3	TRBV27	NA
TGTGCCAGCAGCGACCCCGGGACAGAGACTTTCTTT	CASSDPGTETFF	TRBD1	TRBJ1-1	TRBV11-3	NA
TGTGCCAGCTCAGGGGGAGGTAACTATGGCCACACCTTC	CASSGGGNYGHTF	TRBD1	TRBJ1-2	TRBV6-6	NA
TGTGCCATCAGTCCTAATAGCGGGGGGAGAACAGATACGCAGTATTTT	CAISPNSGGRTDTQYF	TRBD2	TRBJ2-3	TRBV10-3	NA
TGTGCCAGCAGCCACCCTCTGGGGGGGCGCTACGAGCAGTACTTC	CASSHPLGGRYEQYF	NA	TRBJ2-7	TRBV4-2	NA
TGTGCCAGCTCACCATCGGGACAGGCCGACGGTGAGCAGTTCTTC	CASSPSGQADGEQFF	TRBD1	TRBJ2-1	TRBV18	NA
TGTGCCAGCAGGGATCGGGACTTGGGTGGGTTAACGCAGTATTTT	CASRDRDLGGLTQYF	NA	TRBJ2-3	TRBV6-1	NA
TGTGCCAGCAGTGGACAGGGGGAACTCCAAGAGACCCAGTACTTC	CASSGQGELQETQYF	TRBD1	TRBJ2-5	TRBV2	NA
TGCGCCAGCAGCTTGGCATTGGCTAGCGGGGGTGACAGGCTTTACAATGAGCAGTTCTTC	CASSLALASGGDRLYNEQFF	TRBD2	TRBJ2-1	TRBV5-1	NA
TGCGCCAGCAGCATGGGACTAGCGGGGGGGTACACAGATACGCAGTATTTT	CASSMGLAGGYTDTQYF	TRBD2	TRBJ2-3	TRBV5-1	NA
TGCGCCAGCAGCCAAGAGTCGGGGAGCACTGAAGCTTTCTTT	CASSQESGSTEAFF	NA	TRBJ1-1	TRBV4-3	NA
TGTGCCAGCAGCTTAGCGAGGGACAGTGAGCAGTTCTTC	CASSLARDSEQFF	TRBD1	TRBJ2-1	TRBV7-9	few
TGTGCCAGCAGCTTAATGGAGGGGGAGCTGTTTTTT	CASSLMEGELFF	NA	TRBJ2-2	TRBV7-9	NA
TGTGCCAGCAGCGTCCAGGGCTCCTACAATGAGCAGTTCTTC	CASSVQGSYNEQFF	NA	TRBJ2-1	TRBV9	NA
TGTGCCATCAGCGGGACAGAACCCTCTAACTATGGCTACACCTTC	CAISGTEPSNYGYTF	TRBD1	TRBJ1-2	TRBV10-3	NA
TGTGCCAGCAGCTCGAGTTTCCAAGAGACCCAGTACTTC	CASSSSFQETQYF	NA	TRBJ2-5	TRBV11-2	NA
TGTGCCAGCAGCGACCTCGGGTACTACACAGATACGCAGTATTTT	CASSDLGYYTDTQYF	NA	TRBJ2-3	TRBV7-9	NA
TGTGCCAGCAGCGGGGGCGGGACAGGGGGGAAGGCCCAGCATTTT	CASSGGGTGGKAQHF	TRBD1	TRBJ1-5	TRBV7-2	few
TGTGCCAGCAGCTTAGGACCGGACACACAAGCTAACTATGGCTACACCTTC	CASSLGPDTQANYGYTF	NA	TRBJ1-2	TRBV5-5	NA
TGTGCCAGCAGCTATTCCAGGGGGCCCCCTGAAAAACTGTTTTTT	CASSYSRGPPEKLFF	TRBD1	TRBJ1-4	TRBV5-6	once
TGTGCCAGCAGCCGGGACAGTTCCTACGAGCAGTACTTC	CASSRDSSYEQYF	TRBD1	TRBJ2-7	TRBV27	NA
TGTGCCAGCAGCAAAGCGTTTGGCGGGATTGAGCAGTACTTC	CASSKAFGGIEQYF	NA	TRBJ2-5	TRBV21-1	NA
TGCGCCAGCAGCTTGCAGGGGACGGCCACCGGGGAGCTGTTTTTT	CASSLQGTATGELFF	NA	TRBJ2-2	TRBV5-1	NA
TGCGCCAGCACCCGGGACAGCTACACTGAAGCTCTCTTT	CASTRDSYTEALF	TRBD1	TRBJ1-1	TRBV10-1	NA
TGTGCCAGCAGTGAGGGGACAGGAGCTGAAGCTTTCTTT	CASSEGTGAEAFF	TRBD1	TRBJ1-1	TRBV6-1	NA
TGTGCCAGCAGCTTTTTCCCGTCAATGTCGAGCTCTGGAAACACCATATATTTT	CASSFFPSMSSSGNTIYF	NA	TRBJ1-3	TRBV5-6	NA
TGTGCCAGCACCGGGACAGAGGTAGGGAATTCACCCCTCCACTTT	CASTGTEVGNSPLHF	NA	TRBJ1-6	TRBV12-1	NA
TGTGCCAGCAGACGGCGGGGGGAAGCCACAGATACGCAGTATTTT	CASRRRGEATDTQYF	TRBD2	TRBJ2-3	TRBV27	NA
TGTGCCAGCAGCTTAGGCAGGGCTGGAAACACCATATATTTT	CASSLGRAGNTIYF	NA	TRBJ1-3	TRBV13	NA
TGTGCCAGCAGCTTAAGCAGTTTTGGGGAGGCTTTCTTT	CASSLSSFGEAFF	NA	TRBJ1-1	TRBV7-9	NA